This TCR beta chain was sequenced in a study of control samples from healthy donors and cancer patients (dated by TCRdb to about 2020). V is clipped by 5 bases and J by 4 bases, and the sequence between their germline boundaries is 12 bases long. The germline V gene yields SGHTA for CDR1 and FQGNSA for CDR2. The CDR3 spans 14 residues, from the cysteine through the phenylalanine. The only DNA kept is the CDR3, 42 bases in frame from the first base. Of note for this clone: What antigen it recognizes has not been identified. No much larger clone is present one base from it, and per-base qualities are unavailable.

To prepare the library, the immunoSEQ multiplex PCR assay was applied. As stored in TCRdb, this immuneACCESS dataset retains in-frame rearrangements with V and J assigned. A fraction of the clones does not appear; measured against another copy, unresolved V genes explain less than half of the discrepancy, and the remainder lacks a known reason. The table for this sample lists roughly 120,000 clones; approximately 90% of them were counted only once. Clones ranked in the top ten supply 7.8% of the sample. Input material: blood. The clonotype originates from a woman aged 18-30 years in good health. The V and J genes are TRBV7-2 and TRBJ2-1; the D segment may tentatively be TRBD1 or TRBD2, each giving 5 matched bases. The CDR3 region reads CASSDGDPYNEQFF. The bases are TGTGCCAGCAGCGACGGGGACCCTTACAATGAGCAGTTCTTC.